These T cell receptor beta chains were read from a single sample in a study of response to subunit inactivated influenza vaccine. TCRdb passed the RT-PCR reads through MiXCR, listing each CDR3 protein once. Here the sample spans some 300,000 distinct CDR3 sequences, roughly 22% being singletons. This sample comprised PBMCs from blood, obtained roughly 20 months after vaccination. The receptor source for this set is a man between 50 and 70 years old who received an inactivated influenza vaccine. CDR3s leave out the opening cysteine and the closing phenylalanine or tryptophan.

v_gene,j_gene,CDR3aa
TRBV6-5,TRBJ1-1,ASSYSRPRVTASTEAF
TRBV30,TRBJ2-5,AWSDGTGKETQY
TRBV7-2,TRBJ2-3,ASSLVVRGFTDTQY
TRBV4-2,TRBJ2-2,ASSQRTSGGASAGELF
TRBV12-3/TRBV12-4,TRBJ2-1,ASSFSLQGLY
TRBV4-3,TRBJ1-4,ASSQEGGALGEKLF
TRBV6-1,TRBJ2-1,ASSATGTTYSRSYNEQF
TRBV21-1,TRBJ2-2,ASSKSYGTGELF
TRBV15,TRBJ1-5,ATSRDNGQPQH
TRBV6-2/TRBV6-3,TRBJ2-7,ASSLGRGTYEQY
TRBV2,TRBJ2-4,ASSDSLGARH
TRBV10-3,TRBJ1-6,AISGDVGNSPLH
TRBV2,TRBJ2-7,ASRTGTAVTYEQY
TRBV5-6,TRBJ2-2,ASSLFYRGLAGRSAGELF
TRBV20-1,TRBJ2-4,SVRRDLTLAKNIQY
TRBV28,TRBJ1-2,ASSSRGAGPYGYT
TRBV15,TRBJ1-1,ATSRDQVQGVVTEAF